A selection of T cell receptor beta chains follows, all from one sample in a study of shared clonotypes between healthy human individuals. Generated by immunoSEQ multiplex PCR, the TCRdb table keeps only in-frame clones and is missing some. The table lists over 2 million clones, roughly 95% of them singletons. The sample comprised naive CD4+ T cells sorted from blood. Every receptor here comes from a man younger than 35 in good health. Both conserved end residues are part of each CDR3. The order of the fields is J gene, V gene, D gene, clone size, CDR3 DNA, CDR3 protein. The D gene is left open where the match is weak. The size entry is marked missing in some rows and otherwise reads once, few, many or a size class.

TRBJ2-7,TRBV7-2,.,.,TGTGCCAGCAGCTTAGTAGCGGTATTTGGGGAGCAGTACTTC,CASSLVAVFGEQYF
TRBJ1-6,TRBV2,.,.,TGTGCCTTCGGAGGGGGGAGGGCCAGGAATTCACCCCTCCACTTT,CAFGGGRARNSPLHF
TRBJ2-3,TRBV10-2,TRBD2,.,TGCGCCACCTCTAGCGGGAGGGCCACAGATACGCAGTATTTT,CATSSGRATDTQYF
TRBJ2-1,TRBV28,TRBD1,.,TGTGCCAGCAGTTCCCTGGCCCGGGACAGGGGGCAGTTCTTC,CASSSLARDRGQFF
TRBJ2-1,TRBV28,TRBD2,.,TGTGCCAGCAGCCGGGGTTGGGGGAGGGCGTTCAATGAGCAGTTCTTC,CASSRGWGRAFNEQFF
TRBJ2-1,TRBV5-1,.,.,TGCGCCAGCAGCTTGGTAGGCGCGGGGCTACGGTACAATGAGCAGTTCTTC,CASSLVGAGLRYNEQFF
TRBJ1-3,TRBV5-1,TRBD1,.,TGCGCCAGCAGCTTACCAGGGGGTGACACCATATATTTT,CASSLPGGDTIYF
TRBJ1-5,TRBV2,TRBD1,.,TGTGCCAGCAGTCTTGACAGGGCGGATCAGCCCCAGCATTTT,CASSLDRADQPQHF
TRBJ1-5,TRBV19,TRBD1,.,TGTGCCCCCACGGGGGGAGTCAGGGGGCCTTGGCAGCCCCAGCATTTT,CAPTGGVRGPWQPQHF
TRBJ1-4,TRBV29-1,.,.,TGCAGCGTCCTAGACCCTTTAGAAAAACTGTTTTTT,CSVLDPLEKLFF
TRBJ1-5,TRBV19,.,.,TGTGCCTCTGGGGGATTGCGGGATCAGCCCCAGCATTTT,CASGGLRDQPQHF
TRBJ1-2,TRBV20-1,.,once,TGCAGTGCGCCCGGGGAGGCGGGCTACACCTTC,CSAPGEAGYTF
TRBJ1-5,TRBV10-3,TRBD1,.,TGTGCCATCAGTGATGTAGGGGGCGGTCAGCCCCAGCATTTT,CAISDVGGGQPQHF
TRBJ1-2,TRBV5-5,.,.,TGTGCCAGCAGCTTGGAAGAGGATGGCTACACCTTC,CASSLEEDGYTF
TRBJ1-4,TRBV7-9,.,.,TGTGCCAGCAGCTTAGGAACAGGAGTTGCAACTAATGAAAAACTGTTTTTT,CASSLGTGVATNEKLFF
TRBJ2-1,TRBV27,TRBD2,.,TGTGCCAGCAGTTCGGGACTACCAAACCTCAATGAGCAGTTCTTC,CASSSGLPNLNEQFF
TRBJ2-7,TRBV14,.,.,TGTGCCAGCAGCCTCCAACCGGGAGGGGGCGGGGAGCAGTACTTC,CASSLQPGGGGEQYF
TRBJ1-5,TRBV10-2,TRBD1,.,TGCGCCAGCAGTGAGAGAGACAGGGGGCTTCAGCCCCAGCATTTT,CASSERDRGLQPQHF
TRBJ1-4,TRBV28,.,.,TGTGCCAGCAGACAAGGGACACAGAATGAAAAACTGTTTTTT,CASRQGTQNEKLFF
TRBJ2-7,TRBV14,.,.,TGTGCCAGCAGCCAAGAGGACGAGCAGTACTTC,CASSQEDEQYF
TRBJ2-1,TRBV6-1,.,once,TGTGCCAGCAGTGAACTTGTACAGGAGCAGTTCTTC,CASSELVQEQFF
TRBJ2-7,TRBV2,TRBD2,.,TGTGCCAGCAGTGGGTTAGCGGGAATGTCCTACGAGCAGTACTTC,CASSGLAGMSYEQYF
TRBJ2-7,TRBV28,TRBD1,.,TGTGCCAGCAGTGGGGGACAGGGATTATCCTACGAGCAGTACTTC,CASSGGQGLSYEQYF
TRBJ2-2,TRBV19,.,.,TGTGCCAGTACCCAGGGGCCCGGGGAGCTGTTTTTT,CASTQGPGELFF
TRBJ1-1,TRBV6-1,.,.,TGTGCCAGCAGATTTGGGACAAGCATGAACACTGAAGCTTTCTTT,CASRFGTSMNTEAFF
TRBJ1-1,TRBV6-5,.,.,TGTGCCAGCAGCCGACGGGGAGAAGCTTTCTTT,CASSRRGEAFF